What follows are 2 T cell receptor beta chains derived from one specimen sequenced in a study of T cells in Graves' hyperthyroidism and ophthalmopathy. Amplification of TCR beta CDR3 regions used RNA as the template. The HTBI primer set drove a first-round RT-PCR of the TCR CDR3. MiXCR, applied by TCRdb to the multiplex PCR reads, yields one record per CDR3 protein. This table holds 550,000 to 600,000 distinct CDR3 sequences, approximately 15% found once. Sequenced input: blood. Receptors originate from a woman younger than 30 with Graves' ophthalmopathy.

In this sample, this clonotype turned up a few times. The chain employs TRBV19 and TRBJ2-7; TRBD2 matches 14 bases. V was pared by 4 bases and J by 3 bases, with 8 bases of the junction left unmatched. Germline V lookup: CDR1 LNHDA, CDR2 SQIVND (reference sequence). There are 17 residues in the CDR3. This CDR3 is CASSKEAGTSGSYEQYF. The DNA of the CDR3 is TGTGCCAGTAGTAAAGAAGCCGGGACTAGCGGGAGCTACGAGCAGTACTTC. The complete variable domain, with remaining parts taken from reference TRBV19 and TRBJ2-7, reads DGGITQSPKYLFRKEGQNVTLSCEQNLNHDAMYWYRQDPGQGLRLIYYSQIVNDFQKGDIAEGYSVSREKKESFPLTVTSAQKNPTAFYLCASSKEAGTSGSYEQYFGPGTRLTVT.

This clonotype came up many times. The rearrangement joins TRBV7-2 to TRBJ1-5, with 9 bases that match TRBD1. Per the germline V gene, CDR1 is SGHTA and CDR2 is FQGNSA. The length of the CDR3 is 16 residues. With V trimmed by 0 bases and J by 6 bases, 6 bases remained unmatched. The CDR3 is CASSLATGTGSQPQHF. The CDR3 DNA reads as TGTGCCAGCAGCTTAGCTACCGGGACAGGGTCTCAGCCCCAGCATTTT.